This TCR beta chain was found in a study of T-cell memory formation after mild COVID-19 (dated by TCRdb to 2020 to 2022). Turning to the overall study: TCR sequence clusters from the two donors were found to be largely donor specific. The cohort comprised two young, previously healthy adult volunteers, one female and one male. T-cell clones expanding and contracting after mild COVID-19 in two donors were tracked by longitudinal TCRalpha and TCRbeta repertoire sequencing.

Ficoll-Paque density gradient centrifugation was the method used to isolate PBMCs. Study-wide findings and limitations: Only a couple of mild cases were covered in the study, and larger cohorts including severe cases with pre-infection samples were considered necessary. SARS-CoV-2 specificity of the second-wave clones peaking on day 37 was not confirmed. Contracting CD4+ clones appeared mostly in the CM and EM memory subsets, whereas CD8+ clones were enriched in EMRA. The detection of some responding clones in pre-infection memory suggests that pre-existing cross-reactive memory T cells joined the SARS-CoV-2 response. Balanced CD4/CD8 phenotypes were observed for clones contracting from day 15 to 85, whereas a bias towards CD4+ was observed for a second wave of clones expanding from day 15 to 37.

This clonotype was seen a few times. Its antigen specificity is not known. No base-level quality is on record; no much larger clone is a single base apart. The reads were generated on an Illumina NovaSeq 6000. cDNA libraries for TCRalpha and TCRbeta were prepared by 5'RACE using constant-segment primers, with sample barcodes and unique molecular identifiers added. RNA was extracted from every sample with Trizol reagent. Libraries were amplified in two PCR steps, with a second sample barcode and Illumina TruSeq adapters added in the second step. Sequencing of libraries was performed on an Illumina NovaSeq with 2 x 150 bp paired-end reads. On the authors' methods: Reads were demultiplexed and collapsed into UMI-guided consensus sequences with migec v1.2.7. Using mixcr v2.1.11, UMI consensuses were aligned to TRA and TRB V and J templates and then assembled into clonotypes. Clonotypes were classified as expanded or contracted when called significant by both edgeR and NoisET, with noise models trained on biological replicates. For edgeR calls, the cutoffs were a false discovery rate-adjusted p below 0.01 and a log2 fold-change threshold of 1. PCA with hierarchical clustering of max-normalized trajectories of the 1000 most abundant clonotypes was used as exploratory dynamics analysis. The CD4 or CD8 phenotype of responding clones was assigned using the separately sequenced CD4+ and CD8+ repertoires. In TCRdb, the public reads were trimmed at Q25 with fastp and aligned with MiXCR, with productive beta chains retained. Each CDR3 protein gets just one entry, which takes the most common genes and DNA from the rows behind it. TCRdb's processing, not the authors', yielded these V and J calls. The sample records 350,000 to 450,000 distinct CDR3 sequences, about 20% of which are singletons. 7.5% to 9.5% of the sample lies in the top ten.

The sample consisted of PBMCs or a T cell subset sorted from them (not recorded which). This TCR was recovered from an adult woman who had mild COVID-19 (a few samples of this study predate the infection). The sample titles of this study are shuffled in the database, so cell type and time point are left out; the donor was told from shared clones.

The CDR3 here reads CASSLIQPTDTQYF. Read as DNA, the sequence is TGCGCCAGCAGCTTGATACAGCCCACAGATACGCAGTATTTT. Recombination connected TRBV5-1 to TRBJ2-3, with the D gene uncertain. V lost 1 base and J lost 2 bases; the stretch between them is 8 bases long. CDR1 and CDR2 were assigned from the germline V gene as SGHRS and YFSETQ. The CDR3, from cysteine to phenylalanine, totals 14 residues. Solely the CDR3 DNA is kept, with 42 bases framed from the first base. Extended through the reference TRBV5-1 and TRBJ2-3 proteins, this CDR3 yields the full variable domain: KAGVTQTPRYLIKTRGQQVTLSCSPISGHRSVSWYQQTPGQGLQFLFEYFSETQRNKGNFPGRFSGRQFSNSRSEMNVSTLELGDSALYLCASSLIQPTDTQYFGPGTRLTVL.